These T cell receptor beta chains were read from a single sample in a study of spatial heterogeneity in lung cancer. TCRdb passed the 5' RACE reads through MiXCR, listing each CDR3 protein once. The sample has some 940 distinct CDR3 sequences; over 10% are singletons. The starting material was PBMCs, obtained at surgery. These receptors originate from a male donor with early-stage non-small cell lung cancer. Each CDR3 is given with its conserved first and last residue. The order of the fields is J gene, CDR3 length, clone size, D gene, V gene, CDR3 DNA, CDR3 protein. The D gene is left open where the match is weak. Clone sizes are given selectively: once, few, many, or a class where the clone is expanded.

TRBJ2-2	13	many	NA	TRBV7-2	TGTGCCAGCAGCTTATGGGGCACCGGGGAGCTGTTTTTT	CASSLWGTGELFF
TRBJ2-7	12	few	NA	TRBV20-1	TGCAGTGCTCCGGACAGAACCTACGAGCAGTACTTC	CSAPDRTYEQYF
TRBJ2-1	15	many	TRBD2	TRBV6-2/TRBV6-3	TGTGCCAGCGGGGACGGGGGGGCACGACGAAATGAGCAGTTCTTC	CASGDGGARRNEQFF
TRBJ2-6	17	NA	NA	TRBV7-3	TGTGCCAGCAGCTTATTGGCTATGGGCTCTGGGGCCAACGTCCTGACTTTC	CASSLLAMGSGANVLTF
TRBJ2-7	12	few	NA	TRBV5-6	TGTGCCAGCAGCTTGAACCTCTACGAGCAGTACTTC	CASSLNLYEQYF
TRBJ2-7	13	medium-sized	NA	TRBV5-1	TGCGCCAGCAGCCTTCAGGACGGTAACGAGCAGTACTTC	CASSLQDGNEQYF
TRBJ2-7	17	NA	NA	TRBV19	TGTGCCAGTAGTACTCCTTCCAGGGGTCCGAGGCCCTACGAGCAGTACTTC	CASSTPSRGPRPYEQYF
TRBJ2-2	13	medium-sized	NA	TRBV7-9	TGTGCCCGGGCGGGTGAGAACACCGGGGAGCTGTTTTTT	CARAGENTGELFF
TRBJ2-2	15	NA	TRBD1	TRBV5-6	TGTGCCAGCAGCTTCACAGGGGAGAACACCGGGGAGCTGTTTTTT	CASSFTGENTGELFF
TRBJ1-4	13	NA	TRBD1	TRBV20-1	TGCAGTGCTGCGGGACAGGGGCAGGGAAAACTGTTTTTT	CSAAGQGQGKLFF
TRBJ2-5	15	medium-sized	TRBD1	TRBV5-5	TGTGCCAGCAGCTTGGACAGGGGACGAGGAGAGACCCAGTACTTC	CASSLDRGRGETQYF
TRBJ2-7	14	large	NA	TRBV20-1	TGCAGTGCGCGAACTACCGGGACCACCTACGAGCAGTACTTC	CSARTTGTTYEQYF
TRBJ2-2	14	medium-sized	TRBD1	TRBV12-3/TRBV12-4	TGTGCCAGCAGTCGGGACAGGGGATCCGGGGAGCTGTTTTTT	CASSRDRGSGELFF
TRBJ2-3	17	NA	NA	TRBV7-6	TGTGCCAGCAGCTCCGGACAATCCTACGTGCATACAGATACGCAGTATTTT	CASSSGQSYVHTDTQYF
TRBJ1-6	13	many	NA	TRBV30	TGTGCCTGGAGTTCGCTCCAGAGTTCACCCCTCCACTTT	CAWSSLQSSPLHF
TRBJ1-2	14	medium-sized	NA	TRBV5-8	TGTGCCAGCAGCTTGAGGGGTGTCGACTATGGCTACACCTTC	CASSLRGVDYGYTF
TRBJ1-4	15	large	NA	TRBV7-2	TGTGCCAGCAGCTTAGTTAGGGGCCCTAATGAAAAACTGTTTTTT	CASSLVRGPNEKLFF
TRBJ2-2	17	large	TRBD2	TRBV6-2/TRBV6-3	TGTGCCAGCAGTTTTCTAGCGGGGGGTCCGAACACCGGGGAGCTGTTTTTT	CASSFLAGGPNTGELFF
TRBJ2-7	13	many	NA	TRBV12-1	TGTGCCAGCAGCCGGGACGGTAACTACGAGCAGTACTTC	CASSRDGNYEQYF
TRBJ2-1	12	medium-sized	NA	TRBV7-2	TGTGCCAGCAGCCCGGGCCGGCGGGCGCAGTTCTTC	CASSPGRRAQFF
TRBJ1-3	15	NA	NA	TRBV7-3	TGTGCCAGCAGCCAGGACAGACCAAAAGGAAACACCATATATTTT	CASSQDRPKGNTIYF
TRBJ2-5	15	large	NA	TRBV13	TGTGCCAGCAGCCCACGGGGGACCTTAAAAGAGACCCAGTACTTC	CASSPRGTLKETQYF
TRBJ2-1	14	few	NA	TRBV28	TGTGCCAGCAGTTTGTCCCGTTCCCCCAATGAGCAGTTCTTC	CASSLSRSPNEQFF
TRBJ2-1	15	medium-sized	TRBD2	TRBV5-5	TGTGCCAGCAGCTTGCCTAGCGGGGGGGTAGGAGAGCAGTTCTTC	CASSLPSGGVGEQFF
TRBJ1-2	12	many	TRBD1	TRBV4-1	TGCGCCAGCAGCTCGGGACAGTATGGCTACACCTTC	CASSSGQYGYTF
TRBJ2-2	16	medium-sized	NA	TRBV4-1	TGCGCCAGCAGCCCGCAACCCTTTACCAGCGCCGGGGAGCTGTTTTTT	CASSPQPFTSAGELFF
TRBJ1-1	13	NA	NA	TRBV7-8	TGTGCCAGCAGCTTCAGATTGAACACTGAAGCTTTCTTT	CASSFRLNTEAFF
TRBJ2-3	17	medium-sized	NA	TRBV18	TGTGCCAGCTCACCACCGGGGCAGAGAAGCCGCCAAGATACGCAGTATTTT	CASSPPGQRSRQDTQYF
TRBJ2-3	16	many	NA	TRBV24-1	TGTGCCACCAGTGATTTGGGGGGGACTAGCACAGATACGCAGTATTTT	CATSDLGGTSTDTQYF
TRBJ1-4	14	medium-sized	NA	TRBV6-6	TGTGCCACAGTGAATGGGGGAGAGGGTGAAAAACTGTTTTTT	CATVNGGEGEKLFF